Listed below are T cell receptor beta chains from one sample, sequenced in a study of cytomegalovirus exposure and HLA in healthy donors. Measured with immunoSEQ multiplex PCR; TCRdb has only the in-frame clones, and not every one. The sample holds over 65,000 clones. Sequencing input: PBMCs. The receptors derive from a man in his thirties or forties in good health and CMV-seronegative. The CDR3 runs from the conserved cysteine through the conserved F or W. A D gene is named only where the DNA matches it firmly.

D gene | J gene | V gene | CDR3 protein | CDR3 DNA
NA | TRBJ2-7 | TRBV5-5 | CASSLVGRISYEQYF | TGTGCCAGCAGCTTGGTGGGCAGAATCTCCTACGAGCAGTACTTC
TRBD2 | TRBJ2-5 | TRBV4-3 | CASSQPTSGHQETQYF | TGCGCCAGCAGCCAACCGACTAGCGGCCACCAAGAGACCCAGTACTTC
NA | TRBJ1-2 | TRBV19 | CASSKFGGGYTF | TGTGCCAGTAGCAAATTCGGGGGTGGCTACACCTTC
TRBD1 | TRBJ1-1 | TRBV30 | CAWAKGADTEAFF | TGTGCCTGGGCTAAGGGGGCTGACACTGAAGCTTTCTTT
NA | TRBJ2-3 | TRBV5-1 | CASSPYFAGPDTQYF | TGCGCCAGCAGCCCTTACTTCGCGGGGCCAGATACGCAGTATTTT
NA | TRBJ2-1 | TRBV7-6 | CASSLEDFYNEQFF | TGTGCCAGCAGCCTCGAGGACTTCTACAATGAGCAGTTCTTC
TRBD1 | TRBJ1-1 | TRBV7-3 | CASSLGAQGSTEAFF | TGTGCCAGCAGCTTAGGTGCACAGGGGAGTACTGAAGCTTTCTTT
TRBD2 | TRBJ2-4 | TRBV2 | CASRGTTKNIQYF | TGTGCCAGCAGGGGGACTACCAAAAACATTCAGTACTTC
NA | TRBJ1-2 | TRBV7-9 | CASSPGGDSNYGYTF | TGTGCCAGCAGCCCCGGCGGGGATTCTAACTATGGCTACACCTTC
TRBD2 | TRBJ2-7 | TRBV19 | CASRNVAGGHEQYF | TGTGCCAGCAGAAATGTAGCGGGAGGCCACGAGCAGTACTTC
NA | TRBJ1-2 | TRBV4-1 | CASSSGGRFGCTF | TGCGCCAGCAGCTCAGGTGGGAGGTTTGGCTGCACCTTC
NA | TRBJ1-2 | TRBV28 | CASSSTVLYGYTF | TGTGCCAGCAGTTCCACAGTCCTCTATGGCTACACCTTC
NA | TRBJ1-1 | TRBV15 | CATSPRETAEAFF | TGTGCCACCAGCCCGAGGGAGACGGCTGAAGCTTTCTTT
NA | TRBJ1-1 | TRBV19 | CASSSRVIYTEAFF | TGTGCCAGTAGTTCCCGGGTGATTTACACTGAAGCTTTCTTT
NA | TRBJ1-1 | TRBV4-1 | CASTGRTEAFF | TGCGCCAGCACAGGTAGGACTGAAGCTTTCTTT
TRBD1 | TRBJ2-1 | TRBV7-9 | CASSHIRTGDNEQFF | TGTGCCAGCAGCCATATTCGGACAGGGGACAATGAGCAGTTCTTC
NA | TRBJ2-7 | TRBV7-9 | CASSLAGVGQYF | TGTGCCAGCAGCTTAGCGGGAGTGGGGCAGTACTTC
NA | TRBJ2-3 | TRBV5-4 | CASSLDARATDTQYF | TGTGCCAGCAGCTTGGATGCCAGGGCAACAGATACGCAGTATTTT
TRBD2 | TRBJ2-7 | TRBV5-6 | CASSLAEGGSSYEQYF | TGTGCCAGCAGCCTAGCGGAGGGCGGGAGCTCATACGAGCAGTACTTC
NA | TRBJ1-1 | TRBV5-4 | CASSLDPQGEAFF | TGTGCCAGCAGCTTGGACCCCCAGGGTGAAGCTTTCTTT
NA | TRBJ2-7 | TRBV6-6 | CASNSVDVVNEQYF | TGTGCCAGCAACTCCGTCGATGTAGTAAACGAGCAGTACTTC
TRBD1 | TRBJ1-2 | TRBV15 | CATSRPVRQGHGYTF | TGTGCCACCAGCAGACCTGTCCGACAGGGGCATGGCTACACCTTC
NA | TRBJ2-7 | TRBV6-5 | CASRLRLDGDYEQYF | TGTGCCAGCCGCCTGCGGCTAGACGGAGACTACGAGCAGTACTTC
NA | TRBJ1-2 | TRBV7-8 | CASSLSDRFGYTF | TGTGCCAGCAGCTTATCCGACAGGTTTGGCTACACCTTC